Listed here are 7 T cell receptor beta chains from one sample, sequenced in a study of early T cells in non-severe SARS-CoV-2 infection. Via MiXCR, TCRdb re-called the 5' RACE reads, giving one row per CDR3 protein. In the table there are around 30,000 distinct CDR3 sequences, 9% to 9.5% of which are singletons. The specimen was whole blood. These TCRs come from an adult who was a healthcare worker with PCR-confirmed SARS-CoV-2 infection or an uninfected control (not recorded which).

This chain connects TRBV20-1 to TRBJ2-2, with 9 bases fitting TRBD2. After removal of 3 bases from V and 3 bases from J, the junction contained 8 bases not matched to a gene. The CDR3 spans 16 residues. Per the germline V gene, CDR1 is DFQATT and CDR2 is SNEGSKA (reference sequence). In nucleotides, the CDR3 is TGCAGTGCTAGCGTTAGCGGGGGCGAAGACACCGGGGAGCTGTTTTTT. Amino acids: CSASVSGGEDTGELFF.

Many counts were recorded for this clonotype. This chain uses TRBV20-1 with TRBJ1-1; TRBD1 matches at 7 bases. This CDR3 comprises 13 residues. Germline V gene lookup returns CDR1 DFQATT and CDR2 SNEGSKA (reference sequence). Losses at the gene ends were 4 bases for V and 3 bases for J; bases not matched to a gene: 5. The CDR3 loop reads CSATYRGYTEAFF. CDR3 DNA: TGCAGTGCTACCTACAGGGGTTACACTGAAGCTTTCTTT.

This clonotype was recorded at least ten times. The chain links TRBV5-8 to TRBJ2-7; TRBD2 is a possible D gene (5 bases). The CDR3 has 13 residues. Germline V CDR1 and CDR2: SGHTS, YDEGEE. V dropped 4 bases and J dropped 2 bases, with 10 bases sitting between them. The CDR3 coding sequence is TGTGCCAGCAGCAGAACCGGGGCCTACGAGCAGTACTTC. It encodes CASSRTGAYEQYF.

This clonotype has a count of ten or more. This chain links TRBV7-2 with TRBJ1-2, with 9 bases fitting TRBD1. Trimming removed 5 bases from V and 2 bases from J; junction bases left unmatched: 9. The germline V gene encodes CDR1 SGHTA and CDR2 FQGNSA. The CDR3 loop spans 16 amino acids. In DNA form, the CDR3 reads TGTGCCAGCAGCAGACTGGGACAGGGAGAGAACTATGGCTACACCTTC. It encodes CASSRLGQGENYGYTF.

This clonotype was seen at least ten times. The V gene is TRBV5-1, the J gene TRBJ2-2; 8 bases are a match to TRBD1. Germline V gives CDR1 SGHRS, CDR2 YFSETQ. The CDR3 extends over 13 amino acids. Trimming at V came to 3 bases and at J to 7 bases, leaving 2 bases not matched to a gene. Written as DNA, the CDR3 is TGCGCCAGCAGCTGGACAGGGAGCGGGGAGCTGTTTTTT. It is translated as CASSWTGSGELFF. Full variable domain (rest looked up from reference TRBV5-1 and TRBJ2-2): KAGVTQTPRYLIKTRGQQVTLSCSPISGHRSVSWYQQTPGQGLQFLFEYFSETQRNKGNFPGRFSGRQFSNSRSEMNVSTLELGDSALYLCASSWTGSGELFFGEGSRLTVL.

The chain employs TRBV6-1 and TRBJ1-2; 7 bases map to TRBD1. Germline V CDR1 and CDR2: MNHNS, SASEGT. This CDR3 spans 14 amino acids. With 0 bases clipped from V and 4 bases from J, the junction kept 2 bases outside the gene matches. The CDR3 protein is CASSEAGTAYGYTF. CDR3 DNA sequence: TGTGCCAGCAGTGAAGCGGGGACAGCCTATGGCTACACCTTC.

Ten or more counts support this clonotype. The chain carries TRBV14 and TRBJ1-1; D remains unclear. The CDR3 sequence is 12 residues long. With 7 bases removed from V and 0 bases from J, the gap between germline ends came to 6 bases. Germline CDR1 and CDR2: SGHDN and FVKESK. The CDR3 sequence is CASKSVNTEAFF. The CDR3 DNA reads TGTGCCAGCAAATCGGTGAACACTGAAGCTTTCTTT. The full variable domain, its missing parts supplied by reference TRBV14 and TRBJ1-1, is EAGVTQFPSHSVIEKGQTVTLRCDPISGHDNLYWYRRVMGKEIKFLLHFVKESKQDESGMPNNRFLAERTGGTYSTLKVQPAELEDSGVYFCASKSVNTEAFFGQGTRLTVV.